The 16 T cell receptor beta chains below come from one sample, sequenced in a study of high-grade serous ovarian cancer treatment subgroups. Tumor samples were obtained before definitive surgery or chemotherapy. Generated by immunoSEQ multiplex PCR, the TCRdb table keeps only in-frame clones and is missing some. The table shows some 40,000 clones, with around 80% occurring only once. The source material was tumor tissue. The receptors were gathered from a human donor with high-grade serous ovarian cancer.

This clone was counted a single time. CDR3 residues: CASSSSNLGSYNEQFF. The CDR3 DNA sequence: TGTGCCAGCAGTTCGTCTAATTTAGGGTCCTACAATGAGCAGTTCTTC. The chain employs TRBV27 and TRBJ2-1; D remains unclear. The V end lost 4 bases, the J end lost 1 base, and 14 bases lay between the germline ends. The CDR3 totals 16 residues. Germline values: CDR1 MNHEY, CDR2 SMNVEV (reference sequence).

The table lists this clone with a count of one. The genes are TRBV4-3 and TRBJ2-1; D perhaps matches TRBD2 (5 bases). V was shortened by 0 bases and J by 7 bases, with 22 bases between the two germline ends. Germline lookup yields CDR1 LGHNA and CDR2 YSLEER. This CDR3 has 18 residues. For the CDR3, the DNA is TGCGCCAGCAGCCAAGAGGTTTTCGGCGGCCTACTAGTTAATGAGCAGTTCTTC. Translated, it gives CASSQEVFGGLLVNEQFF.

CDR3 protein: CASSASRGNEQFF. CDR3 DNA sequence: TGTGCCAGCAGCGCCTCCCGCGGGAATGAGCAGTTCTTC. This sequence joins TRBV9 and TRBJ2-1, with TRBD2 as a possible D gene (5 bases). Per germline, CDR1 SGDLS and CDR2 YYNGEE. Trimming removed 3 bases from V and 7 bases from J, with 11 bases in between. The CDR3 sequence is 13 residues long.

The chain joins TRBV14 to TRBJ2-1; TRBD2 aligns across 7 bases. V was pared by 4 bases and J by 1 base, with 19 bases of the junction left unmatched. The CDR3 contains 20 residues. In germline, CDR1 is SGHDN, CDR2 FVKESK. CDR3 sequence (DNA): TGTGCCAGCAGCCGAGTTAGGAGCGGGAATGGGAGGAGATCCTACAATGAGCAGTTCTTC. Translation: CASSRVRSGNGRRSYNEQFF. Complete variable domain (other parts from reference TRBV14 and TRBJ2-1): EAGVTQFPSHSVIEKGQTVTLRCDPISGHDNLYWYRRVMGKEIKFLLHFVKESKQDESGMPNNRFLAERTGGTYSTLKVQPAELEDSGVYFCASSRVRSGNGRRSYNEQFFGPGTRLTVL.

The rearrangement links TRBV9 to TRBJ2-7, with unresolved D. CDR1 SGDLS and CDR2 YYNGEE come from the germline V gene. This CDR3 has 13 residues. V lost 3 bases to trimming and J lost 0 bases, with 7 bases between them. The CDR3 nucleotides are TGTGCCAGCAGCGCCTCCCTCTCCTACGAGCAGTACTTC. Amino acid sequence: CASSASLSYEQYF. The complete variable domain, with remaining parts taken from reference TRBV9 and TRBJ2-7, reads DSGVTQTPKHLITATGQRVTLRCSPRSGDLSVYWYQQSLDQGLQFLIQYYNGEERAKGNILERFSAQQFPDLHSELNLSSLELGDSALYFCASSASLSYEQYFGPGTRLTVT.

CDR3 in amino acids: CASSEGAETQYF. Written as DNA, the CDR3 is TGTGCCAGCAGTGAGGGGGCAGAGACCCAGTACTTC. The chain combines TRBV6-1 with TRBJ2-5; a possible D gene is TRBD1 (6 bases). Between the trimmed V and J ends, which lost 3 bases and 4 bases, there was a span of 6 bases. Germline loops: CDR1 MNHNS, CDR2 SASEGT. The CDR3 consists of 12 residues.

The chain links TRBV7-9 to TRBJ2-7; maybe TRBD1 (5 bases). Germline V gives CDR1 SEHNR, CDR2 FQNEAQ (reference sequence). The ends were cut back, 1 base at V and 7 bases at J, with 11 bases in the middle. This CDR3 spans 13 amino acids. The CDR3 nucleotides are TGTGCCAGCAGCTTAGAAGGGGTGGGGGAGCAGTACTTC. It is translated as CASSLEGVGEQYF.

This chain uses TRBV30 with TRBJ2-3; weak D call: TRBD1 (6 bases). V lost 3 bases, J lost 2 bases, and 15 bases lay in between. Germline V gene lookup returns CDR1 GTSNPN and CDR2 SVGIG (reference sequence). The CDR3 spans 15 residues. The CDR3 here is CAWSYRATYTDTQYF. The CDR3 DNA follows: TGTGCCTGGAGCTACAGGGCTACTTACACAGATACGCAGTATTTT. The full variable domain, completed using reference TRBV30 and TRBJ2-3, is SQTIHQWPATLVQPVGSPLSLECTVEGTSNPNLYWYRQAAGRGLQLLFYSVGIGQISSEVPQNLSASRPQDRQFILSSKKLLLSDSGFYLCAWSYRATYTDTQYFGPGTRLTVL.

The CDR3 region is CASSAGLSSTDTQYF. The CDR3 DNA is TGTGCCAGCAGCGCCGGACTATCTAGCACAGATACGCAGTATTTT. The chain is built from TRBV5-4 and TRBJ2-3, with D perhaps TRBD2 (6 bases). CDR1 and CDR2 (germline): SGHNT, YYREEE (reference sequence). V was cut by 4 bases and J by 0 bases, with 12 bases left in between. The CDR3 contains 15 residues.

The chain couples TRBV7-2 to TRBJ2-5; 7 bases map to TRBD2. J gave up 1 base and V 6 bases, and 11 bases lay outside the gene matches. The CDR3 sequence is 16 residues long. Germline V gene sequence: CDR1 SGHTA, CDR2 FQGNSA. The CDR3 sequence is CASRVGSGNLQETQYF. In DNA, the CDR3 is TGTGCCAGCAGAGTCGGAAGCGGGAACCTCCAAGAGACCCAGTACTTC.

This sequence joins TRBV29-1 and TRBJ1-5; 7 bases line up with TRBD1. The CDR3 totals 13 residues. The germline CDR1 and CDR2 sequences are SQVTM and ANQGSEA. After removal of 3 bases from V and 3 bases from J, the junction contained 2 bases not matched to a gene. CDR3 residues: CSVEGQPNQPQHF. In nucleotides, the CDR3 is TGCAGCGTTGAGGGACAGCCCAATCAGCCCCAGCATTTT.

This sequence joins TRBV7-2 and TRBJ2-7; D unclear. V was cut by 5 bases and J by 2 bases, with 16 bases left in between. The CDR3 spans 15 residues. Germline values: CDR1 SGHTA, CDR2 FQGNSA. CDR3 in DNA: TGTGCCAGCAGCGCAGGACCCCAGGTAGCCTACGAGCAGTACTTC. This gives the protein CASSAGPQVAYEQYF.

In DNA, the CDR3 is TGTGCCAGCAGCAGTGGGACAGGGGTTTTGAACACTGAAGCTTTCTTT. It encodes CASSSGTGVLNTEAFF. The V gene is TRBV7-2, the J gene TRBJ1-1, with TRBD1 identical over 10 bases. The V gene's germline CDR1 is SGHTA and CDR2 FQGNSA. The CDR3 runs to 16 residues. The J segment lost 0 bases and the V segment lost 5 bases, leaving 6 bases of the junction unmatched.

This clone was recorded once. This chain connects TRBV12-5 to TRBJ2-7, with TRBD2 as a possible D gene (6 bases). The CDR3 contains 12 residues. V lost 8 bases, J lost 3 bases, and 11 bases lay in between. Germline CDR1 reads LGHNT; CDR2 reads FRNRAP. CDR3 bases: TGTGCTAGTCTAAGCGGGCACTACGAGCAGTACTTC. Amino acid sequence: CASLSGHYEQYF.

The rearrangement links TRBV9 to TRBJ2-5; 11 bases line up with TRBD2. Losses at the gene ends were 2 bases for V and 5 bases for J; bases not matched to a gene: 5. Germline V lookup: CDR1 SGDLS, CDR2 YYNGEE. This CDR3 comprises 15 residues. This CDR3 is CASSVTSGSTETQYF. CDR3 nucleotides: TGTGCCAGCAGCGTTACTAGCGGGAGTACGGAGACCCAGTACTTC. Combining the CDR3 with reference TRBV9 and TRBJ2-5 gives the whole variable domain DSGVTQTPKHLITATGQRVTLRCSPRSGDLSVYWYQQSLDQGLQFLIQYYNGEERAKGNILERFSAQQFPDLHSELNLSSLELGDSALYFCASSVTSGSTETQYFGPGTRLLVL.

V usage is TRBV28 and J usage is TRBJ2-4; D perhaps matches TRBD2 (6 bases). The CDR3 has 15 residues. V was trimmed by 5 bases and J by 4 bases, leaving 15 bases between them. Germline lookup yields CDR1 MDHEN and CDR2 SYDVKM. For the CDR3, the DNA is TGTGCCAGCAGTGCCATACTAGCTGGGAAAAACATTCAGTACTTC. It specifies CASSAILAGKNIQYF.